These 19 T cell receptor beta chains originate from one sample sequenced in a study of blood T cell repertoires in COVID-19 (dated by TCRdb to 2018 to 2020). Library prep was done by the immunoSEQ multiplex PCR assay. TCRdb took this table from immuneACCESS and kept in-frame rearrangements with V and J called. Such tables lack part of the clones; where checked against another copy, unresolved V genes explain under half of the gap, and the rest is unexplained. The sample records a few hundred thousand clones, approximately 90% of which are singletons. The top ten clones comprise roughly 6.1% of the sample. Sequencing was performed on peripheral blood. All receptors derive from a woman aged 50 to 60 with COVID-19, enrolled during active disease.

V is TRBV11-3 and J is TRBJ2-7, with 12 positions matching TRBD2. The germline V gene encodes CDR1 SGHNT and CDR2 YENEEA. The CDR3 totals 15 residues. The ends lost 6 bases at V and 4 bases at J; junction bases unmatched: 7. The CDR3 here is CASRPRLAGVYEQYF. CDR3 bases: TGTGCCAGCAGACCCCGACTAGCGGGAGTTTACGAGCAGTACTTC. Variable domain in full (rest from reference TRBV11-3 and TRBJ2-7): EAGVVQSPRYKIIEKKQPVAFWCNPISGHNTLYWYLQNLGQGPELLIRYENEEAVDDSQLPKDRFSAERLKGVDSTLKIQPAELGDSAVYLCASRPRLAGVYEQYFGPGTRLTVT.

The V call is TRBV12-5, the J call TRBJ2-3, with D perhaps matching TRBD1 (5 bases). Trimming stripped 9 bases from V and 6 bases from J, with 19 bases between. The CDR3 runs 14 residues. Germline V gene lookup returns CDR1 LGHNT and CDR2 FRNRAP. The CDR3 loop is CASRAGPAADTQYF. In nucleotides, the CDR3 is TGTGCTAGCCGCGCAGGGCCGGCCGCTGATACGCAGTATTTT.

V is TRBV6-1 and J is TRBJ1-4, with 8 bases aligning to TRBD1. Germline-derived CDR1 and CDR2 are MNHNS and SASEGT. CDR3 length: 15 amino acids. Trimming at V came to 1 base and at J to 9 bases, leaving 7 bases not matched to a gene. The CDR3 sequence is CASSEGSRGLKKLFF. CDR3 sequence (DNA): TGTGCCAGCAGTGAAGGCTCCAGGGGGCTTAAAAAACTGTTTTTT.

The V and J genes are TRBV30 and TRBJ2-7; TRBD1 aligns across 9 bases. V trimming: 2 bases; J trimming: 4 bases; junction bases outside the gene matches: 3. CDR3 length: 13 residues. The germline CDR1 and CDR2 sequences are GTSNPN and SVGIG (reference sequence). CDR3 bases: TGTGCCTGGAGTCGGGACAGGGAGTACGAGCAGTACTTC. Translated: CAWSRDREYEQYF. Using reference TRBV30 and TRBJ2-7 for the parts outside the CDR3, the full variable domain is SQTIHQWPATLVQPVGSPLSLECTVEGTSNPNLYWYRQAAGRGLQLLFYSVGIGQISSEVPQNLSASRPQDRQFILSSKKLLLSDSGFYLCAWSRDREYEQYFGPGTRLTVT.

V gene TRBV11-2 combines with J gene TRBJ2-1; D possibly corresponds to TRBD2 (5 bases). The CDR3 has 17 residues. The germline V and J ends were trimmed by 1 base and 0 bases, with 13 bases remaining between them. Germline CDR1 is SGHAT and CDR2 is FQNNGV. The CDR3 DNA reads TGTGCCAGCAGCTTAGGTATTAGCGACAACTCCTACAATGAGCAGTTCTTC. It codes for CASSLGISDNSYNEQFF.

The chain links TRBV18 to TRBJ1-3; tentative D call: TRBD1 (5 bases). The CDR3 is 15 residues long. Germline CDR1 and CDR2: KGHSH and LQKENI. V dropped 3 bases and J dropped 1 base, with 10 bases sitting between them. CDR3 loop: CASSPETDSGNTIYF. The CDR3, as DNA: TGTGCCAGCTCACCGGAGACAGATTCTGGAAACACCATATATTTT.

The rearrangement links TRBV24-1 to TRBJ2-7; the match to TRBD1 covers 9 bases. The CDR3 is 19 amino acids. CDR1 and CDR2 (germline): KGHDR, SFDVKD. The J segment lost 3 bases and the V segment lost 2 bases, leaving 16 bases of the junction unmatched. The CDR3 sequence: CATSDSGGGQGGSRYEQYF. Here the CDR3 DNA reads TGTGCCACCAGTGATTCGGGCGGGGGACAGGGCGGGTCCCGCTACGAGCAGTACTTC.

The chain employs TRBV19 and TRBJ1-4; D gene uncertain. Germline assignment: CDR1 LNHDA and CDR2 SQIVND (reference sequence). The CDR3 is made up of 12 amino acids. The V and J ends lost 3 bases and 10 bases respectively, with 9 bases between them. In nucleotides, the CDR3 is TGTGCCAGTAGTATTCACAGTGGAAAACTGTTTTTT. This codes for CASSIHSGKLFF.

The rearrangement links TRBV20-1 to TRBJ2-7, with a tentative D call TRBD2 (6 bases). The V gene's germline CDR1 is DFQATT and CDR2 SNEGSKA (reference sequence). This CDR3 spans 14 amino acids. V shed 3 bases and J shed 3 bases, with 15 bases lying between them. CDR3 nucleotides: TGCAGTGCTAGTAAGGCGGGAAAAAACTACGAGCAGTACTTC. It yields the protein CSASKAGKNYEQYF.

This rearrangement joins TRBV19 to TRBJ1-1, with D perhaps matching TRBD1 (6 bases). Germline V gene lookup returns CDR1 LNHDA and CDR2 SQIVND (reference sequence). V gave up 6 bases and J gave up 7 bases, with 9 bases separating them. This CDR3 contains 11 residues. CDR3 DNA: TGTGCCAGTAGGGACAGACTTGAAGCTTTCTTT. Translating it yields CASRDRLEAFF. The whole variable domain, remainder taken from reference TRBV19 and TRBJ1-1, is DGGITQSPKYLFRKEGQNVTLSCEQNLNHDAMYWYRQDPGQGLRLIYYSQIVNDFQKGDIAEGYSVSREKKESFPLTVTSAQKNPTAFYLCASRDRLEAFFGQGTRLTVV.

This sequence joins TRBV2 and TRBJ1-1, with 10 bases matching TRBD1. The trim removed 5 bases at V and 5 bases at J, leaving 8 bases unmatched. The length of the CDR3 is 15 residues. In germline, CDR1 is SNHLY, CDR2 FYNNEI. CDR3 nucleotide sequence: TGTGCCAGCAGTTCGACCGGGACAGGGGCTACTGAAGCTTTCTTT. Encoded protein: CASSSTGTGATEAFF.

The J gene is TRBJ1-5, the V gene TRBV4-3; D unresolved. Germline lookup yields CDR1 LGHNA and CDR2 YSLEER. The germline V and J ends were trimmed by 2 bases and 2 bases, with 7 bases remaining between them. This CDR3 region has 14 residues. The CDR3 is CASSQQVGNQPQHF. The CDR3 DNA follows: TGCGCCAGCAGCCAACAGGTTGGCAATCAGCCCCAGCATTTT.

V is TRBV4-1 and J is TRBJ2-1; tentative D call: TRBD1 (6 bases). From germline, CDR1 is MGHRA and CDR2 YSYEKL. V was shortened by 1 base and J by 12 bases, with 16 bases between the two germline ends. This CDR3 is 14 amino acids long. The CDR3 protein is CASSQGGLGGRQFF. Here the CDR3 DNA reads TGCGCCAGCAGCCAAGGAGGGTTAGGGGGAAGGCAGTTCTTC.

The CDR3 loop reads CASRVPGEQPQHF. The CDR3 region has the DNA TGTGCCAGCAGGGTGCCAGGGGAGCAGCCCCAGCATTTT. This sequence joins TRBV6-5 and TRBJ1-5; D is possibly TRBD1 (6 bases). Between the trimmed V and J ends, which lost 6 bases and 7 bases, there was a span of 13 bases. CDR3 size: 13 residues. The germline gives CDR1 MNHEY, CDR2 SVGAGI.

The chain employs TRBV12-5 and TRBJ1-5; 7 nucleotides line up with TRBD1. The CDR3 has 14 amino acids. V dropped 6 bases and J dropped 6; count of bases not matched to a gene: 8. CDR1 and CDR2 from the germline V gene are LGHNT and FRNRAP. The CDR3 DNA follows: TGTGCTAGTGGGAAGGACAGGTTGGGTCAGCCCCAGCATTTT. As protein: CASGKDRLGQPQHF.

The chain is built from TRBV14 and TRBJ2-6; possibly TRBD2 for D (6 bases). There are 19 residues in the CDR3. Germline V CDR1 and CDR2: SGHDN, FVKESK. The V end lost 1 base, the J end lost 3 bases, and 19 bases lay between the germline ends. The CDR3: CASSQGTDYLSSGANVLTF. The CDR3 DNA reads TGTGCCAGCAGCCAAGGCACGGACTACCTTTCGAGTGGGGCCAACGTCCTGACTTTC.

The V and J genes are TRBV7-8 and TRBJ2-3; perhaps TRBD1 as D (6 bases). The germline gives CDR1 SGHVS, CDR2 FQNEAQ. The CDR3 has 15 amino acids. The germline V and J ends were trimmed by 9 bases and 0 bases, with 16 bases remaining between them. CDR3 loop: CASTTGSSSTDTQYF. As DNA, the CDR3 is TGTGCCAGTACAACAGGGTCCTCTAGCACAGATACGCAGTATTTT.

The V and J genes are TRBV19 and TRBJ2-1; 10 bases fit TRBD1. The V segment lost 2 bases and the J segment 16 bases; nucleotides outside the gene matches: 5. The CDR3 spans 12 residues. Germline CDR1 reads LNHDA; CDR2 reads SQIVND (reference sequence). CDR3: CASSIRGQGSFF. The CDR3 region has the DNA TGTGCCAGTAGTATAAGGGGACAGGGGTCTTTCTTC.

This sequence joins TRBV28 and TRBJ2-1; D is possibly TRBD2 (5 bases). The CDR3 extends over 15 amino acids. Between the trimmed V and J ends, which lost 3 bases and 8 bases, there was a span of 17 bases. The V gene's germline CDR1 is MDHEN and CDR2 SYDVKM. CDR3: CASSFFRTPSDEQFF. In DNA, the CDR3 is TGTGCCAGCAGTTTCTTTCGGACTCCCAGTGATGAGCAGTTCTTC. Based on the CDR3 plus reference TRBV28 and TRBJ2-1, the full variable domain is DVKVTQSSRYLVKRTGEKVFLECVQDMDHENMFWYRQDPGLGLRLIYFSYDVKMKEKGDIPEGYSVSREKKERFSLILESASTNQTSMYLCASSFFRTPSDEQFFGPGTRLTVL.